The entry below describes one TCR beta chain. Its antigen is unidentified. Healthy individuals who donated bone marrow served as the donors. A multiplex PCR was run with 60 Vbeta primers and 13 Jbeta primers. Sequencing used immunoSEQ multiplex PCR; TCRdb keeps in-frame clones, though not all of them. Counted here are about 140,000 clones, approximately 70% occurring once; the ten biggest clones make up 1.3%. The sample belongs to a study of cytomegalovirus exposure and HLA in healthy donors. The V gene end was trimmed by 1 base and the J gene end by 5 bases; junction bases not matched to a gene: 7. CDR1 is SGDLS and CDR2 is YYNGEE in the germline V gene. The CDR3 spans 15 residues. The study, taken as a whole, reports: Later work showed greater clonal expansion in HLA-associated TCR beta chains than in equally common others.

The clonotype comes from a woman between 40 and 50 years old in good health and CMV-seronegative. Sequenced sample: PBMCs. The chain has TRBV9 and TRBJ2-5; TRBD2 agrees at 8 bases. CDR3 DNA sequence: TGTGCCAGCAGCGTACGCGGGGGGAAAAAGGAGACCCAGTACTTC. This codes for CASSVRGGKKETQYF.